The sequence of this TCR beta chain was determined in a study of graft-versus-host responses after intestinal transplantation. Across the study: Every one of the recipients received anti-thymocyte globulin induction and afterwards took tacrolimus and steroids for around 3 years.

The method was immunoSEQ multiplex PCR; TCRdb's version includes in-frame clones alone and lacks a portion of them. The repertoire holds around 110,000 clones, with 90% as singletons. The V and J ends lost 7 bases and 6 bases respectively, with 16 bases between them. Germline assignment: CDR1 MNHEY and CDR2 SMNVEV (reference sequence). The CDR3 is made up of 15 amino acids. Of note for this clone: Antigen unknown.

Study conclusions and caveats: There was an association between peak levels of circulating GvH clones and early post-transplant HvG declines.

Source: unstimulated CD4+ T cells sorted from spleen or lymph node cells, taken before intestinal transplant. This sequence joins TRBV27 and TRBJ1-6; TRBD1 might be the D (6 bases). The sequence came from a human donor who received an intestinal transplant. This CDR3 is CASTFSGQLNSPLHF. DNA of the CDR3: TGTGCCAGCACCTTTTCCGGACAGCTTAATTCACCCCTCCACTTT.